These 21 T cell receptor beta chains share one sample of origin, sequenced in a study of blood T cell repertoires in COVID-19. Data came from immunoSEQ multiplex PCR; TCRdb stores just in-frame clones and leaves some out. The sample lists more than 9,500 clones, 72% occurring once. Sequencing used peripheral blood. Every receptor here comes from a man aged 55-75 years with COVID-19, enrolled during active disease.

This clone was recorded a few times. V usage is TRBV14 and J usage is TRBJ2-7; 10 bases are a match to TRBD1. The germline V gene has CDR1 SGHDN and CDR2 FVKESK. This CDR3 has 12 amino acids. V trimming: 4 bases; J trimming: 8 bases; junction bases outside the gene matches: 2. The CDR3 DNA reads as TGTGCCAGCAGCCTGACAGGGGGCAAGCAGTACGTC. Encoded protein: CASSLTGGKQYV.

The chain carries TRBV20-1 and TRBJ2-3, with TRBD2 as a possible D gene (5 bases). This CDR3 is built from 14 residues. CDR1 is DFQATT and CDR2 is SNEGSKA in the germline V gene (reference sequence). Deletions cut 3 bases from V and 0 bases from J, with 10 bases between. CDR3 amino acids: CSASGSGSTDTQYF. Here the CDR3 DNA reads TGCAGTGCTAGTGGGAGCGGAAGCACAGATACGCAGTATTTT.

The chain employs TRBV5-1 and TRBJ1-4, with no clear D. V shed 0 bases and J shed 0 bases, with 3 bases lying between them. The CDR3 has 14 residues. Germline V CDR1 and CDR2: SGHRS, YFSETQ. CDR3 bases: TGCGCCAGCAGCTTGGACACAACTAATGAAAAACTGTTTTTT. Its translation is CASSLDTTNEKLFF.

The chain recombines TRBV5-8 with TRBJ2-7; D remains ambiguous. Germline lookup yields CDR1 SGHTS and CDR2 YDEGEE. V dropped 3 bases and J dropped 3 bases, with 10 bases sitting between them. The CDR3 extends over 13 amino acids. The CDR3 loop is CASSSNKYYEQYV. In DNA form, the CDR3 reads TGTGCCAGCAGCTCTAATAAGTACTACGAGCAGTACGTC.

The V and J genes are TRBV10-3 and TRBJ2-7; unclear D gene. Trimming pared 2 bases from V and 6 bases from J, leaving 11 bases between. The CDR3 spans 13 residues. Germline CDR1 and CDR2: ENHRY and SYGVKD. CDR3 DNA: TGTGCCATCAGTGAGGGGTCGTCGGGCGAGCAGTACGTC. This sequence encodes CAISEGSSGEQYV.

The rearrangement links TRBV5-6 to TRBJ1-5; no clear D gene. V gave up 4 bases and J gave up 0 bases, with 11 bases separating them. Germline V gene sequence: CDR1 SGHDT, CDR2 YYEEEE. This CDR3 is built from 15 residues. CDR3 sequence reads: CASSLGGFSNQPQHF. The CDR3 coding sequence is TGTGCCAGCAGCCTAGGAGGGTTTAGCAATCAGCCCCAGCATTTT.

V and J are TRBV23-1 and TRBJ2-2; D perhaps matches TRBD1 (6 bases). TRBV23-1 is reported as an ORF; its role is uncertain. Trimming took off 2 bases at V and 0 bases at J, with 10 bases between the two ends. The CDR3 has 16 residues. In DNA, the CDR3 is TGCGCCAGCAGTCAAACGCGACAGGCGAACACCGGGGAGCTGTTTTTT. This codes for CASSQTRQANTGELFF.

This rearrangement joins TRBV11-3 to TRBJ2-5, with a tentative D call TRBD1 (6 bases). There are 18 residues in the CDR3. Germline CDR1 reads SGHNT; CDR2 reads YENEEA. Deletions cut 4 bases from V and 1 base from J, with 22 bases between. The DNA for the CDR3 is TGTGCCAGCAGCTCCCCAGGGGTTTGGGGGACCCGCCAAGAGACCCAGTACTTC. As protein: CASSSPGVWGTRQETQYF.

Judged by abundance, this clone is medium-sized (0.01 to 0.1%). The CDR3 loop reads CASSLEGDRQAFF. The CDR3 DNA reads as TGCGCCAGCAGCTTGGAAGGAGACAGGCAGGCTTTCTTT. The rearrangement uses TRBV5-1 and TRBJ1-1; D may be TRBD1 (6 bases). CDR1 SGHRS and CDR2 YFSETQ come from the germline V gene. The V and J ends lost 0 bases and 11 bases respectively, with 14 bases between them. The CDR3 contains 13 residues.

The genes are TRBV5-1 and TRBJ2-6, with 11 bases fitting TRBD1. The CDR3 is made up of 21 amino acids. Trimming removed 4 bases from V and 1 base from J; junction bases left unmatched: 16. In germline, CDR1 is SGHRS, CDR2 YFSETQ. CDR3 sequence (DNA): TGCGCCAGCAGCCTAAGAGGACAGGGGGCGCTCCGGGAGTCTGGGGCCAACGTCCTGACTTTC. It codes for CASSLRGQGALRESGANVLTF.

J is TRBJ2-2 and V is TRBV24-1; D unclear. CDR3 size: 14 residues. Germline V gene data show CDR1 as KGHDR and CDR2 as SFDVKD. V was shortened by 1 base and J by 4 bases, with 6 bases between the two germline ends. The CDR3 DNA is TGTGCCACCAGTGATTTCCGACTCACCGGGGAGCTGTTTTTT. This translates into CATSDFRLTGELFF.

The chain couples TRBV11-3 to TRBJ2-3; 9 nucleotides match TRBD2. CDR1 is SGHNT, CDR2 YENEEA, per germline. There are 15 residues in the CDR3. Unmatched junction bases numbered 3, after V lost 5 bases and J lost 0 bases. The chain's CDR3 is CASSPGTSSTDTQYF. DNA of the CDR3: TGTGCCAGCAGCCCCGGGACTAGCAGCACAGATACGCAGTATTTT.

The chain combines TRBV30 with TRBJ1-3; D call uncertain. The CDR3 loop spans 12 amino acids. Trimming shortened V by 4 bases and J by 0 bases, and 4 bases separated the two germline ends. Germline loops: CDR1 GTSNPN, CDR2 SVGIG (reference sequence). CDR3 nucleotides: TGTGCCTGGAAGCGCTCTGGAAACACCATATATTTT. Translated, it gives CAWKRSGNTIYF.

This clone came up once. The chain uses TRBV2 and TRBJ2-5, with TRBD1 matching over 11 bases. The CDR3 spans 16 residues. V was clipped by 6 bases and J by 0 bases; unmatched bases: 6. Germline values: CDR1 SNHLY, CDR2 FYNNEI. CDR3 amino acids: CASRPRTGGYQETQYF. CDR3 nucleotide sequence: TGTGCCAGCAGACCACGGACAGGGGGCTACCAAGAGACCCAGTACTTC.

This clone was counted only a few times. The chain employs TRBV24-1 and TRBJ2-1, with 7 bases fitting TRBD2. The CDR3 totals 16 residues. The V gene's germline CDR1 is KGHDR and CDR2 SFDVKD. V lost 3 bases, J lost 5 bases, and 9 bases stayed unmatched. In DNA form, the CDR3 reads TGTGCCACCAGTGATAACGCCGGGACTACTAACAATGAGCAGTTCTTC. Its protein is CATSDNAGTTNNEQFF.

In its sample, this clone was seen a few times. V is TRBV29-1 and J is TRBJ2-1; TRBD2 aligns across 7 bases. The CDR3 consists of 13 residues. Trimming at V came to 7 bases and at J to 9 bases, leaving 12 bases not matched to a gene. CDR1 is SQVTM, CDR2 ANQGSEA, per germline. This chain's CDR3 is CSDTRDYHSEQFF. CDR3 nucleotide sequence: TGCAGCGACACCCGGGACTATCACTCTGAGCAGTTCTTC.

The chain links TRBV6-5 to TRBJ2-7; 7 nucleotides match TRBD1. J gave up 5 bases and V 2 bases, and 9 bases lay outside the gene matches. CDR1 MNHEY and CDR2 SVGAGI come from the germline V gene. The CDR3 has 15 amino acids. The CDR3 region is CASSYRTRGRNEQYF. The CDR3 DNA follows: TGTGCCAGCAGTTACCGTACAAGGGGGCGCAACGAGCAGTACTTC.

In DNA, the CDR3 is TGTGCCAGCAGCTCCCCCTCTGGCGGAACGAACACCGGGGAGCTGTTTTTT. Encoded protein: CASSSPSGGTNTGELFF. V is TRBV7-3 and J is TRBJ2-2; D unresolved. This CDR3 has 17 amino acids. From germline, CDR1 is SGHTA and CDR2 FQGTGA. V was cut by 4 bases and J by 0 bases, with 15 bases left in between.

Note on this clone: One end of the junction varies from germline; a read error may be responsible. The chain is built from TRBV5-1 and TRBJ1-6, with 7 nucleotides matching TRBD1. Germline V gives CDR1 SGHRS, CDR2 YFSETQ. The CDR3 sequence is 14 residues long. The CDR3 DNA is TGCGCCAGCAGCTTCAAGGGGGCCAATTCACCCTTCCACTTT. Its translation: CASSFKGANSPFHF.

This chain connects TRBV3-1 (or the pseudogene TRBV3-2) to TRBJ1-2; 7 bases are shared with TRBD1. The CDR3 length is 15 residues. Trimming took 0 bases from V and 3 from J; bases not matched to a gene: 4. Germline CDR1 reads LGHDT; CDR2 reads YNNKEL (reference sequence). CDR3 sequence: CASSQERGRDYGYTF. CDR3 coding DNA: TGTGCCAGCAGCCAAGAGAGGGGGCGCGACTATGGCTACACCTTC.

The V gene is TRBV3-1 (or the pseudogene TRBV3-2), the J gene TRBJ2-5; a weak D match, TRBD1 (6 bases). The CDR3 sequence is 14 residues long. Trimming pared 2 bases from V and 5 bases from J, leaving 12 bases between. CDR1 and CDR2 (germline): LGHDT, YNNKEL (reference sequence). The CDR3 reads CASSQTNRDETQYF. In nucleotides, the CDR3 is TGTGCCAGCAGCCAAACCAACAGGGACGAGACCCAGTACTTC.